This T cell receptor beta chain was observed in a study of cytomegalovirus exposure and HLA in healthy donors. Study summary: Most genotyped donors, approximately 77% of 350 to 500, had Caucasian-associated genetic ancestry. Study-level findings and limits: Clonal expansion was found to be greater in HLA-associated TCR beta chains than in equally common others in a later analysis. The number of N-insertions in an Asian-associated ancestry cluster was reportedly below the 666-donor mean in a later analysis.

The PCR made use of 60 Vbeta and 13 Jbeta primers. In the source study's methods: An analysis performed later counted 75 million to 80 million unique TCR beta chains (roughly 11 million of them shared). Clones were read by immunoSEQ multiplex PCR, and TCRdb kept only the in-frame ones, dropping some. V, J and clone size derive from that table, while D and trimming were established from the DNA sequence. The repertoire consists of approximately 89,000 clones, with 76% occurring once and the leading ten covering just over 1.4%. Trimming took 8 bases from V and 1 from J; bases not matched to a gene: 11. From germline, CDR1 is MNHEY and CDR2 SMNVEV (reference sequence). The CDR3 runs 15 residues. Comment on this clone: The target antigen is unknown.

This chain connects TRBV27 to TRBJ2-7; TRBD2 matches at 7 bases. Sequencing was done on a sample of PBMCs. The origin of this receptor is a male donor in good health and CMV-seronegative. CDR3 region: CASRRGRELSYEQYF. In nucleotides, the CDR3 is TGTGCCAGCCGTCGAGGGCGGGAGCTATCCTACGAGCAGTACTTC.